This T cell receptor beta chain was recovered during a study of blood T cells in healthy people across ages (dated by TCRdb to the mid-2010s). A note on the overall study: In model experiments, roughly one uniquely barcoded TCR beta cDNA molecule per two T cells was captured by template switching. Age-related changes in TCR beta repertoire diversity were measured in the study by deep sequencing normalized with unique cDNA molecular identifiers. Four age groups were formed from the donors: young (average 16 years), middle-aged (less than 40), aged (62) and long-lived (roughly 81). For two donors (one aged 18 to 29 and one aged 80 or older), the study analyzed two additional independent replicas of 1 million unique cDNA reads from the same blood draw.

The library was generated by 5' RACE. Sequenced using an Illumina HiSeq 2500. A second PCR of about 6 to 12 cycles was run with a J-beta primer mix and a sample-barcoded 5' primer. Each TCR beta cDNA molecule received a unique molecular identifier from a template-switch 5' adaptor carrying 12 random nucleotides. Each sample yielded at least 2.5 million CDR3-containing paired-end reads. First-strand cDNA synthesis was performed from all RNA using the Mint cDNA synthesis kit, with priming by a TRBC-specific oligonucleotide. After uracil-DNA glycosylase treatment, a first 18-cycle PCR used universal primers M1SS and BC2_uni_R on all cDNA. The study's own analysis went as follows. Each sample was normalized by randomly selecting 1 million high-quality reads, each carrying a distinct molecular identifier. Instead of being binned into consensus sequences, reads with shared molecular identifiers were discarded. CDR3 identification, clonotype clustering and error correction used MiTCR with a Q25 quality threshold and the strictest error-elimination algorithm. Lower-bound total TCR beta diversity was estimated with a nonparametric unseen species model using Euler transformation. TCRdb's own reprocessing of the public reads used fastp at Q25 and MiXCR and kept productive beta chains. CDR3 protein duplicates are merged, each entry listing the most common genes and DNA. These V and J calls are TCRdb output, not the study's own analysis. This sample has about 760,000 distinct CDR3 sequences in its table, and 20% to 25% of those were observed once. Clones ranked in the top ten supply roughly 9% of the sample.

General study outcomes and caveats: Bulk unsorted PBMC profiling prevented conclusive comparison of naive and antigen-experienced compartments. Compared with the aged group, the long-lived group had more naive CD4+ T cells, fewer expanded clones and increased TCR diversity, a pattern suggesting age selection. As age increased, observed TCR beta diversity per million T cells dropped in a roughly linear way, and a significant reduction was already evident by age about 36. Donor CMV infection status was unknown, potentially confounding age-related changes in expanded clonotypes. Observed TCR beta diversity correlated strongly with the percentage of naive T cells measured by flow cytometry. Estimates of total diversity based on one million sequenced T cells were regarded as lower bounds and as underestimates.

The donors were 40 or so Caucasian individuals from Russia, aged roughly 6 to 100 years, who were systemically healthy. Each donor gave ten milliliters of peripheral blood, collected into EDTA-treated Vacutainer tubes. PBMCs were isolated by Ficoll-Paque density-gradient centrifugation, with at least 6 million obtained per sample. Trizol reagent was used to extract total RNA from PBMCs, with at least 5.5 micrograms per sample. Naive CD45RAhigh/CD27high T cell percentages were measured by flow cytometry on a PBMC aliquot from every donor. A few counts support this clonotype. Its antigen is unknown. No clone much larger than this one lies a single base away; base qualities are absent. This sample was shared with a second study, whose subject was T cells of mothers and their children. Taken from the second paper: The donors were nine systemically healthy Caucasian individuals, made up of three mothers and their six children. cDNA synthesis consumed the entire amount of extracted RNA, loaded at around 1.5 ug RNA in each 15 ul reaction. In the second PCR, sample barcodes and 2-4 random nucleotides were introduced via the M1S primer. More than 9 million TCR beta CDR3 reads were obtained from each mother, and some 3 million reads were obtained from each child. Thymic selection shapes the output of TCR recombination in a similar way in related and unrelated pairs, and inherited differences have a minor effect. Normalized repertoire overlap was always found to be slightly, but never significantly, higher in related mother-child pairs than in unrelated mother-child pairs. Persistent microchimeric T cell clones were not detected, at a sensitivity of approximately 100 clones per million clonotypes. To look for features that set related mother-child pairs apart from unrelated individuals, the researchers ran deep NGS to compare the TCR beta repertoires of mothers and children. The mean age was 40 +/- 4 years for the mothers and 11 +/- 4 years for the children. After adapter ligation with NEBNext reagents, the libraries were sequenced on Illumina HiSeq 2000 with 100+100 nt paired-end reads. To avoid cross-contamination, the mother libraries and the child libraries were prepared a month apart and sequenced in separate runs. For each donor, somewhere between roughly 450,000 and 2,100,000 distinct TCR beta clonotypes were identified. Naive TCR beta clonotypes were estimated from low-frequency clonotypes matched to each donor's FACS-determined naive share, without sorting.

Sequences were obtained from blood. This receptor was obtained from a boy younger than 18 in good health.

The DNA is as follows: TGTGCCAGCAGCTCTACCCCAGTCGTAAACTACAATGAGCAGTTCTTC. The translation is CASSSTPVVNYNEQFF. The sequence joins TRBV7-9 to TRBJ2-1; the D gene assignment is ambiguous. The germline V gene encodes CDR1 SEHNR and CDR2 FQNEAQ (reference sequence). V is clipped by 4 bases and J by 3 bases, and the sequence between their germline boundaries is 16 bases long. The CDR3, cysteine through phenylalanine, is 16 amino acids long. Only the CDR3 part of the read is kept: 48 bases, read in frame from the first base.